These T cell receptor beta chains were read from a single sample in a study of control samples from healthy donors and cancer patients. Here immunoSEQ multiplex PCR was the method, and the copy in TCRdb shows in-frame clones only, minus some. The sample has around 180,000 clones, more than 85% seen once. Material for sequencing was blood. The source of these receptors is a woman aged 40-49 years in good health. Each CDR3 is given with its conserved first and last residue. D genes are given only for firm matches. Clone size, where shown, is once, few, many, or a class for clones that have expanded.

CDR3 protein | CDR3 DNA | clone size | J gene | V gene | D gene
CASSSPARGVSYNEQFF | TGCGCCAGCAGCTCCCCCGCGCGGGGGGTTTCCTACAATGAGCAGTTCTTC | . | TRBJ2-1 | TRBV5-1 | TRBD2
CASSIGGRVLQPQHF | TGTGCCAGTAGTATAGGGGGAAGGGTTTTACAGCCCCAGCATTTT | few | TRBJ1-5 | TRBV19 | .
CATSSRRGLNEQFF | TGTGCCACCAGCAGTCGCCGGGGGCTCAATGAGCAGTTCTTC | . | TRBJ2-1 | TRBV15 | .
CASSLSQQGRGTEAFF | TGTGCCAGCAGCTTAAGCCAACAGGGCCGAGGCACTGAAGCTTTCTTT | . | TRBJ1-1 | TRBV7-2 | .
CASSLVMGATQYF | TGTGCCAGCAGTTTAGTAATGGGAGCGACGCAGTATTTT | . | TRBJ2-3 | TRBV27 | .
CATSLRGTGELFF | TGTGCCACCAGTCTAAGGGGGACCGGGGAGCTGTTTTTT | once | TRBJ2-2 | TRBV15 | .
CASRVSPTPEQYF | TGTGCCAGTAGAGTATCCCCCACTCCCGAGCAGTACTTC | . | TRBJ2-7 | TRBV12-3/TRBV12-4 | .
CASSLARGAGEQYF | TGTGCCAGCAGCTTGGCTCGGGGGGCGGGCGAGCAGTACTTC | . | TRBJ2-7 | TRBV5-4 | .
CASRGTEAFF | TGTGCCAGCAGAGGGACTGAAGCTTTCTTT | . | TRBJ1-1 | TRBV3-1/TRBV3-2 | .
CASSLRTVTSTDTQYF | TGTGCCAGCAGCCTGCGGACAGTAACTAGCACAGATACGCAGTATTTT | . | TRBJ2-3 | TRBV13 | .
CASRLAGGNEQFF | TGTGCCAGCAGATTAGCGGGGGGCAATGAGCAGTTCTTC | once | TRBJ2-1 | TRBV6-5 | TRBD2
CASSPAGGPYEQYF | TGTGCCAGCAGCCCAGCGGGGGGGCCCTACGAGCAGTACTTC | . | TRBJ2-7 | TRBV3-1/TRBV3-2 | TRBD2
CASSLEGGDDYGYTF | TGTGCCAGCAGCTTAGAAGGGGGAGATGACTATGGCTACACCTTC | . | TRBJ1-2 | TRBV11-3 | .
CASSVGTGLLGYGYTF | TGTGCCAGCAGTGTCGGGACAGGCCTATTGGGCTATGGCTACACCTTC | . | TRBJ1-2 | TRBV6-1 | TRBD1
CASSQVGTTEAFF | TGTGCCAGCAGCCAGGTGGGAACCACTGAAGCTTTCTTT | once | TRBJ1-1 | TRBV14 | .
CASSQGHLGNQPQHF | TGTGCCAGCAGCCAGGGCCACCTAGGCAATCAGCCCCAGCATTTT | . | TRBJ1-5 | TRBV3-1/TRBV3-2 | .
CATHLSAETQYF | TGTGCCACCCATCTTAGCGCAGAGACCCAGTACTTC | . | TRBJ2-5 | TRBV2 | .
CSALDTGELFF | TGCAGTGCCTTAGACACCGGGGAGCTGTTTTTT | . | TRBJ2-2 | TRBV20-1 | .
CASSSTEVAGSFTDTQYF | TGTGCCAGCAGCTCGACGGAAGTAGCGGGGTCGTTTACAGATACGCAGTATTTT | . | TRBJ2-3 | TRBV11-2 | TRBD2
CAIEGVSSYEQYF | TGTGCCATCGAAGGGGTGAGCTCCTACGAGCAGTACTTC | . | TRBJ2-7 | TRBV2 | .
CASSQEGNQETQYF | TGTGCCAGCAGCCAGGAGGGGAACCAAGAGACCCAGTACTTC | . | TRBJ2-5 | TRBV9 | .
CASSPRGIGPNTEAFF | TGTGCCAGCTCACCGCGGGGTATAGGACCGAACACTGAAGCTTTCTTT | . | TRBJ1-1 | TRBV18 | .
CASSQAVAQGWTEAFF | TGTGCCAGCAGCCAAGCTGTGGCCCAGGGGTGGACTGAAGCTTTCTTT | . | TRBJ1-1 | TRBV4-2 | .
CASSLGTGTNNEQFF | TGTGCCAGCAGCCTGGGGACAGGGACTAACAATGAGCAGTTCTTC | . | TRBJ2-1 | TRBV3-1/TRBV3-2 | TRBD1
CASSGKRAFF | TGTGCCAGCAGCGGAAAGCGGGCCTTCTTT | . | TRBJ1-1 | TRBV7-9 | .
CASSLITENEKLFF | TGTGCCAGCAGCTTGATCACGGAAAATGAAAAACTGTTTTTT | . | TRBJ1-4 | TRBV5-5 | .
CASSIGRATEAFF | TGTGCCAGTAGTATCGGCAGGGCCACTGAAGCTTTCTTT | . | TRBJ1-1 | TRBV19 | .
CASSEPAGHSYEQYF | TGCGCCAGCAGTGAGCCGGCGGGACATAGCTACGAGCAGTACTTC | . | TRBJ2-7 | TRBV10-2 | .
CASSPRSNEKLFF | TGTGCCAGCAGCCCGAGGTCTAATGAAAAACTGTTTTTT | . | TRBJ1-4 | TRBV11-2 | .
CASSVGKGLYEQYF | TGTGCCAGCAGCGTAGGAAAGGGACTCTACGAGCAGTACTTC | . | TRBJ2-7 | TRBV9 | .
CASSHLDRAYGYTF | TGTGCCAGCAGTCACCTAGACAGGGCCTATGGCTACACCTTC | once | TRBJ1-2 | TRBV3-1/TRBV3-2 | TRBD1
CAIQGSEQFF | TGTGCCATACAGGGATCTGAGCAGTTCTTC | . | TRBJ2-1 | TRBV7-9 | .
CASSHMGDRSSYNEQFF | TGTGCCAGTAGCCATATGGGGGACAGGAGCTCCTACAATGAGCAGTTCTTC | . | TRBJ2-1 | TRBV19 | TRBD1
CASSFSGQGEAFF | TGCGCCAGCAGCTTCAGCGGTCAAGGTGAAGCTTTCTTT | . | TRBJ1-1 | TRBV5-1 | .
CASKSLAGGTQETQYF | TGTGCCAGCAAGTCTCTAGCGGGGGGCACCCAAGAGACCCAGTACTTC | . | TRBJ2-5 | TRBV2 | TRBD2
CATSDPGTGGNEQFF | TGTGCCACCAGTGATCCCGGGACAGGGGGCAATGAGCAGTTCTTC | . | TRBJ2-1 | TRBV24-1 | TRBD1
CASSRVSTEAFF | TGTGCCAGCAGCCGAGTTAGCACTGAAGCTTTCTTT | few | TRBJ1-1 | TRBV3-1/TRBV3-2 | .
CASRGVGELFF | TGTGCCAGCAGGGGGGTAGGGGAGCTGTTTTTT | . | TRBJ2-2 | TRBV2 | .
CASSTGGETGVQYF | TGTGCCAGCAGTACAGGGGGCGAAACGGGGGTGCAGTACTTC | . | TRBJ2-7 | TRBV6-5 | TRBD1
CASSKCGSPYENTIYF | TGTGCCAGCAGCAAATGCGGCAGCCCTTATGAAAACACCATATATTTT | . | TRBJ1-3 | TRBV21-1 | .
CASSSTGGAVYGYTF | TGCGCCAGCAGCTCCACAGGGGGCGCGGTCTATGGCTACACCTTC | few | TRBJ1-2 | TRBV5-1 | TRBD1
CASSLEAGSYEQYF | TGCGCCAGCAGCTTGGAAGCGGGGTCCTACGAGCAGTACTTC | . | TRBJ2-7 | TRBV5-1 | TRBD2